This T cell receptor (beta chain) was sequenced in a study of shared clonotypes between healthy human individuals. The assay was carried out at the deep level. Clones were sequenced by immunoSEQ multiplex PCR, and TCRdb holds only the in-frame ones, with some missing. The sample shows 1.5 million to 1.9 million clones, 95% to 99% of them seen only once. Trimming at V came to 5 bases and at J to 4 bases, leaving 7 bases not matched to a gene. The CDR3 has 15 amino acids. Germline V lookup: CDR1 SEHNR, CDR2 FQNEAQ (reference sequence). This TCR was recovered from a man aged 25 to 40 in good health. The gene calls are TRBV7-9 and TRBJ2-1, with 8 bases identical to TRBD1. The sample consisted of naive CD4+ T cells sorted from blood. Subset defined: CD45RA+ positively selected. CDR3 in DNA: TGTGCCAGCAGCAATTCAGACAGGGGATACAATGAGCAGTTCTTC. This translates into CASSNSDRGYNEQFF.